A selection of T cell receptor beta chains follows, all from one sample in a study of T cells in Graves' hyperthyroidism and ophthalmopathy. TCRdb re-called the multiplex PCR reads with MiXCR, one entry per CDR3 protein. This table holds 270,000 or so distinct CDR3 sequences, 20% to 30% found once. The sample taken for sequencing was blood. These receptors were obtained from a man aged 35-49 years with Graves' hyperthyroidism that later progressed to Graves' ophthalmopathy. Each CDR3 is given with its conserved first and last residue. The order of the fields is V gene, CDR3 length, D gene, clone size, J gene, CDR3 DNA, CDR3 protein. A D gene is named only where the DNA matches it firmly. For some rows the clone size is stated as once, few or many, or as a class when expanded; others skip it.

TRBV5-1	13	.	many	TRBJ1-2	TGCGCCAGCAGCACCGGACGAAATGATGGCTACACCTTC	CASSTGRNDGYTF
TRBV15	17	.	many	TRBJ2-7	TGTGCCACCAGCAGAGATCTGACGGGAGTAATCCCCTACGAGCAGTACTTC	CATSRDLTGVIPYEQYF
TRBV27	13	.	many	TRBJ1-5	TGTGCCAGCAGTTTATCTTCCGGTGAGCCCCAGCATTTT	CASSLSSGEPQHF
TRBV29-1	14	TRBD2	.	TRBJ2-5	TGCAGCGTTGGGACTAGCCAAATGGCTGAGACCCAGTACTTC	CSVGTSQMAETQYF
TRBV12-3/TRBV12-4	17	.	many	TRBJ2-7	TGTGCCAGCAGTACGCCTCGCCTACAGGGTGCTTACTACGAGCAGTACTTC	CASSTPRLQGAYYEQYF
TRBV19	13	.	.	TRBJ1-2	TGCGCCAGCAGCCAAGAGCTTTCCATTGGCTACACCTTC	CASSQELSIGYTF
TRBV6-1	17	TRBD2	.	TRBJ2-7	TGTGCCAGCAGTGGCGGGACTAGCGGGAGGTTGAGCCACGAGCAGTACTTC	CASSGGTSGRLSHEQYF
TRBV12-3/TRBV12-4	16	TRBD2	many	TRBJ2-7	TGTGCCAGCAGTTTCCTGGGACTAGCGGAATCCTACGAGCAGTACTTC	CASSFLGLAESYEQYF
TRBV5-1	13	.	many	TRBJ1-1	TGCGCCAGCAGCGGCAGGCTGAACACTGAAGCTTTCTTT	CASSGRLNTEAFF
TRBV10-3	12	.	many	TRBJ1-2	TGTGCCATCAGTGAGAGAGGGTATGGCTACACCTTC	CAISERGYGYTF
TRBV12-3/TRBV12-4	13	.	many	TRBJ2-7	TGTGCCAGCAGTGACGGACTTGCCTACGAGCAGTACTTC	CASSDGLAYEQYF
TRBV27	19	TRBD2	few	TRBJ2-2	TGTGCCAGCAGTTTTATACCCGGACTAGCGGGAGGGCCGGCCGGGGAGCTGTTTTTT	CASSFIPGLAGGPAGELFF
TRBV5-1	13	.	many	TRBJ1-2	TGCGCCAGCAGCTTCAGGGGAGTAGGAGGCTACACCTTC	CASSFRGVGGYTF
TRBV27	13	.	.	TRBJ2-7	TGTGCCAGCAGTTTATCGGGGCAACCCGAGCAGTACTTC	CASSLSGQPEQYF
TRBV24-1	13	TRBD2	many	TRBJ2-2	TGTGCCACCACCGGGACTACCACCGGGGAGCTGTTTTTT	CATTGTTTGELFF
TRBV24-1	17	TRBD2	few	TRBJ2-5	TGTGCCACCAGTGATTTTTCCCTAGCCGGGGGGCAAGAGACCCAGTACTTC	CATSDFSLAGGQETQYF
TRBV19	15	.	.	TRBJ1-2	TGTGCCAGTAGTATAGATCCGAATCGCGGGTATGGCTACACCTTC	CASSIDPNRGYGYTF
TRBV6-1	15	.	.	TRBJ1-3	TGTGCCAGCAGACCCTTAGAAGGCCCTGGAAACACCATATATTTT	CASRPLEGPGNTIYF
TRBV11-2	19	TRBD1	.	TRBJ1-5	TGTGCCAGCAGCCCCGGGACAGGAGTAGGGGGGCATAGCAATCAGCCCCAGCATTTT	CASSPGTGVGGHSNQPQHF
TRBV11-2	13	.	many	TRBJ1-2	TGTGCCAGCAGCTTAGGGGAAGCCTATGGCTACACCTTC	CASSLGEAYGYTF
TRBV6-1	14	TRBD1	.	TRBJ1-1	TGTGCCAGCATGAGGACAGGGTTGAACACTGAAGCTTTCTTT	CASMRTGLNTEAFF
TRBV2	20	TRBD1	many	TRBJ2-5	TGTGCCAGCAGTGTCCCGGGACAGGGGCTTCAGCAACGAAGAAAAGAGACCCAGTACTTC	CASSVPGQGLQQRRKETQYF
TRBV28	13	TRBD1	.	TRBJ1-2	TGTGCCAGCAGGACGGGACAGGTTTATGGCTACACCTTC	CASRTGQVYGYTF
TRBV7-9	13	.	many	TRBJ2-7	TGTGCCAGCAGCTCATATGGTCTCTACGAGCAGTACTTC	CASSSYGLYEQYF
TRBV6-5	13	.	many	TRBJ2-5	TGTGCCAGCCGGGCGGGTACAGTCGAGACCCAGTACTTC	CASRAGTVETQYF
TRBV28	16	.	many	TRBJ2-5	TGTGCCAGCAGTTTATTTGCAGCGACGATACAAGAGACCCAGTACTTC	CASSLFAATIQETQYF
TRBV3-1	13	.	many	TRBJ1-1	TGTGCCAGCAGACAAGCGGGAAACACTGAAGCTTTCTTT	CASRQAGNTEAFF
TRBV25-1	14	TRBD2	many	TRBJ2-7	TGTGCCAGCGGGCCCGGGGAGGGTTCCAACGAGCAGTACTTC	CASGPGEGSNEQYF
TRBV28	11	.	many	TRBJ2-7	TGTGCCAGTTGCGGGCCCTACGAGCAGTACTTC	CASCGPYEQYF
TRBV5-5	12	.	many	TRBJ1-2	TGTGCCAGCAGCTTGGACTTGGAAAGCTACACCTTC	CASSLDLESYTF
TRBV2	13	.	many	TRBJ1-1	TGTGCCAGCAGCGCGACAGCAAACACTGAAGCTTTCTTT	CASSATANTEAFF
TRBV12-3/TRBV12-4	14	.	many	TRBJ1-2	TGTGCCAGCAGCCAAACCTGGGCTAGGGACGGCTACACCTTC	CASSQTWARDGYTF
TRBV19	12	.	many	TRBJ1-1	TGTGCCACGACTGACCCATTACAAGAAGCTTTCTTT	CATTDPLQEAFF
TRBV6-2/TRBV6-3	15	TRBD2	.	TRBJ2-7	TGTGCCAGCAGCCGCGAGCGGGAGGGCCCCTACGAGCAGTACTTC	CASSREREGPYEQYF
TRBV12-3/TRBV12-4	14	.	few	TRBJ1-1	TGTGCCAGCAGTTATGGGGGGAAGAACACTGAAGCTTTCTTT	CASSYGGKNTEAFF
TRBV7-9	15	TRBD2	.	TRBJ2-7	TGTGCCAGCAGCAGTAGGGGAGCGGGAGCCTACGAGCAGTACTTC	CASSSRGAGAYEQYF
TRBV30	13	.	many	TRBJ1-1	TGTGCCTGGTCCACGACCAGTGGCGGGGAAGCTTTCTTT	CAWSTTSGGEAFF
TRBV2	14	.	many	TRBJ1-2	TGTGCCAGCAACAAGCTAACGGGGGCCGCAGGCTACACCTTC	CASNKLTGAAGYTF
TRBV15	16	TRBD2	many	TRBJ2-5	TGTGCCACCAGCAGAGATCGGGGGGGCCTGCAAGAGACCCAGTACTTC	CATSRDRGGLQETQYF
TRBV12-3/TRBV12-4	12	.	.	TRBJ1-1	TGTGCCAGCAGTTTACAGGGGCTTATAGCTTTCTTT	CASSLQGLIAFF
TRBV12-5	12	.	many	TRBJ2-3	TGTGCTAGTGGTTGGTCGACAGATACGCAGTATTTT	CASGWSTDTQYF
TRBV28	15	.	.	TRBJ1-6	TGTGCCAGCAGAATGTCTAGCTCCTATAATTCACCCCTCCACTTT	CASRMSSSYNSPLHF
TRBV28	14	.	few	TRBJ1-2	TGTGCCAGCAGTTTGCCAGGTTCTAACTATGGCTACACCTTC	CASSLPGSNYGYTF
TRBV6-1	13	.	.	TRBJ2-7	TGTGCCAGCACCGAAAATCCCTCCTACGAGCAGTACTTC	CASTENPSYEQYF
TRBV28	15	.	.	TRBJ1-5	TGTGCCAGCAGTCCCCGGGGGGCTAGCAATCAGCCCCAGCATTTT	CASSPRGASNQPQHF
TRBV4-1	15	TRBD2	many	TRBJ2-7	TGCGCCAGCAGCCAACTTAGCGGGAGTAGGTACGAGCAGTACTTC	CASSQLSGSRYEQYF
TRBV10-3	13	.	.	TRBJ2-7	TGTGCCACCACCGAAAAGAGCTCCTACGAGCAGTACTTC	CATTEKSSYEQYF
TRBV20-1	14	.	many	TRBJ1-1	TGCAGTGCTAGAGATATCCAATGGGACACTGAAGCTTTCTTT	CSARDIQWDTEAFF
TRBV12-3/TRBV12-4	14	TRBD2	many	TRBJ2-7	TGTGCCAGCACAACTGCCGGGACTAGCCTCGAGCAGTACTTC	CASTTAGTSLEQYF
TRBV3-1	14	TRBD1	many	TRBJ1-6	TGTGCCAGCAGCCGGGGACAGGGGGATTCACCCCTCCACTTT	CASSRGQGDSPLHF
TRBV24-1	15	.	many	TRBJ1-2	TGTGCCACCAGTGAGACCTCGACATCTTGGAGGGGCTACACCTTC	CATSETSTSWRGYTF
TRBV15	16	.	many	TRBJ2-2	TGTGCCACCAGCAGAGCGGGGGCGGCGAACACCGGGGAGCTGTTTTTT	CATSRAGAANTGELFF
TRBV18	16	.	many	TRBJ2-7	TGTGCCAGCTCACCAAGCTCCGACGGAAACGCCTACGAGCAGTACTTC	CASSPSSDGNAYEQYF
TRBV4-1	18	TRBD1	many	TRBJ1-3	TGCGCCAGCAGCCAGCGGGAGGGGGCACCCTCCTCTGGAAACACCATATATTTT	CASSQREGAPSSGNTIYF
TRBV11-2	15	.	few	TRBJ2-3	TGTGCCAGCAGCTCCCCCGGCCAGGCCGCTTTAGCGCAGTATTTT	CASSSPGQAALAQYF
TRBV28	14	TRBD1	.	TRBJ2-5	TGTGCCAGCAGTTCTGGGACAGGGGTGGGGACCCAGTACTTC	CASSSGTGVGTQYF
TRBV6-2/TRBV6-3	14	.	.	TRBJ1-1	TGTGCCAGCAGTTCCGGGGGCCCGAGGACTGAAGCTTTCTTT	CASSSGGPRTEAFF
TRBV7-9	15	.	.	TRBJ2-5	TGTGCCAGCAGCTCCGGAAGCGTGGGTTGGGAGACCCAGTACTTC	CASSSGSVGWETQYF
TRBV10-3	13	TRBD1	many	TRBJ2-7	TGTGCCATCACCAGGGACAGGGGCTACGAGCAGTACTTC	CAITRDRGYEQYF
TRBV27	17	TRBD2	many	TRBJ2-2	TGTGCCAGCAGATCTAGCGGGAGACCCCCGAACACCGGGGAGCTGTTTTTT	CASRSSGRPPNTGELFF